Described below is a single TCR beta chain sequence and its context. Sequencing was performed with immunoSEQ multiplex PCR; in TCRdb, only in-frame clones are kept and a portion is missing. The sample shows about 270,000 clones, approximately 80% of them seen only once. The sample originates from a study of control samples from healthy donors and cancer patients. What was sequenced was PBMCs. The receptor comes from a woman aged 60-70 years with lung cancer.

The CDR3, as DNA: TGTGCCAGCAGCTTAGCTCCTTTAGAATCCTACGAGCAGTACTTC. This sequence encodes CASSLAPLESYEQYF. This sequence joins TRBV7-2 and TRBJ2-7; no firm D call. Germline CDR1 SGHTA, CDR2 FQGNSA. Trimming removed 0 bases from V and 1 base from J, with 10 bases in between. This CDR3 spans 15 amino acids.